The TCR beta chain described here comes from a study of T-cell reconstitution after alpha-beta-depleted transplantation in children. CDR3 length: 17 residues. Trimming left V 3 bases short and J 4 bases short, with 19 bases between. Germline V gives CDR1 SGHKS, CDR2 YYEKEE (reference sequence). The library targeted TCRbeta and was prepared with unique molecular identifiers. One entry per CDR3 protein results from TCRdb running MiXCR on the PCR reads. The sample contains some 640,000 distinct CDR3 sequences, roughly 17% of which appear only once. The sample holds a few counts of this clonotype. The chain employs TRBV5-5 and TRBJ2-2; D may correspond to TRBD1 or TRBD2 (5 bases each). This sequence was found in a human donor who donated a stem cell graft to a child with acute myeloid leukemia. Material: PBMCs from the stem cell graft donor, obtained from the stem cell graft. The CDR3 spells CASSSKTGPPVTGELFF. The CDR3, as DNA: TGTGCCAGCAGCTCTAAGACGGGACCCCCGGTCACCGGGGAGCTGTTTTTT.